The present T cell receptor beta chain was sequenced within a study of blood T cell repertoires in COVID-19. The wider study: The study drew acute and convalescent COVID-19 samples from the United States, Italy and Spain. T cells, B-cell-depleted T cells, or PBMCs supplied cDNA or gDNA.

Germline CDR1 LNHDA, CDR2 SQIVND (reference sequence). The V gene end was trimmed by 5 bases and the J gene end by 0 bases; junction bases not matched to a gene: 7. CDR3 length: 17 amino acids. Original processing notes: From reference gene primer amplification, estimates of nucleated cell counts were derived. Method: immunoSEQ multiplex PCR; TCRdb's copy keeps in-frame clones and lacks some. V, J and clone size are taken as reported in that table, and D and trimming were inferred from the DNA itself. The profile shows more than 95,000 clones, roughly 83% of them singletons. This clone was recorded only once.

The sequence derives from an elderly woman with active or convalescent COVID-19. The sample was peripheral blood. V usage is TRBV19 and J usage is TRBJ1-5, with 10 bases matching TRBD1. The CDR3 here is CASSGTGALPSNQPQHF. CDR3 bases: TGTGCCAGTAGTGGGACAGGGGCCCTTCCTAGCAATCAGCCCCAGCATTTT.